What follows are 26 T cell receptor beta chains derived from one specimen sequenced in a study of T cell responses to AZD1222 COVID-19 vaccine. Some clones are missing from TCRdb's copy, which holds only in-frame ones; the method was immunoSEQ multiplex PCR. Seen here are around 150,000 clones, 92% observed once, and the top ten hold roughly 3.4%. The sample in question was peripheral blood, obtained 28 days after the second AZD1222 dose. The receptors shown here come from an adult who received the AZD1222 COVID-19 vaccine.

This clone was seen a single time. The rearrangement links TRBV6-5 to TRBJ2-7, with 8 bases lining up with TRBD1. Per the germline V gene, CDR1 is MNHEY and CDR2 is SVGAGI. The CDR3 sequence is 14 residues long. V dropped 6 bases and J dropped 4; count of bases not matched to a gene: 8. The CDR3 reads CASRRGQGGYEQYF. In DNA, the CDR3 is TGTGCCAGCAGGCGCGGACAGGGAGGATACGAGCAGTACTTC.

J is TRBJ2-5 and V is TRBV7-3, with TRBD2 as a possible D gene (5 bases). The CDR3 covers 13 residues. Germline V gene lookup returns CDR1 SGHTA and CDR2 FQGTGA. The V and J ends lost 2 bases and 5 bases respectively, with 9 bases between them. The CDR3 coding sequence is TGTGCCAGCAGCTTATCCGGGATGGAGACCCAGTACTTC. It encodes CASSLSGMETQYF.

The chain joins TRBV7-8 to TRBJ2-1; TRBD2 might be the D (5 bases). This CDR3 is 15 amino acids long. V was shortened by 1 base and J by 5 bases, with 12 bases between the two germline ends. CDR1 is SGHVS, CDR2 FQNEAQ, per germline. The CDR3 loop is CASSLVRLPNNEQFF. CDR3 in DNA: TGTGCCAGCAGCTTAGTTCGACTACCCAACAATGAGCAGTTCTTC.

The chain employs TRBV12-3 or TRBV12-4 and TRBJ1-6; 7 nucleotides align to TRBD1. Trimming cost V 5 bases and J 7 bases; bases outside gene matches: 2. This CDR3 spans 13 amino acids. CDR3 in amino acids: CASSRDRNSPLHF. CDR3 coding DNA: TGTGCCAGCAGTCGGGACAGAAATTCACCCCTCCACTTT.

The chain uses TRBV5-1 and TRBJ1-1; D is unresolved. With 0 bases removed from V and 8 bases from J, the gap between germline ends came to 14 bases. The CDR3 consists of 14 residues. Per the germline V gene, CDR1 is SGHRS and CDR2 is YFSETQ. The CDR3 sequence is CASSLGGGSWEAFF. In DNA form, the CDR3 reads TGCGCCAGCAGCTTGGGCGGTGGATCTTGGGAAGCTTTCTTT.

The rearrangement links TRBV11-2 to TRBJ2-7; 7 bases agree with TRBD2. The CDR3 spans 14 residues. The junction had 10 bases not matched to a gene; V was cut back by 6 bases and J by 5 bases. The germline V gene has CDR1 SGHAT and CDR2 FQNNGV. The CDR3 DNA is TGTGCCAGCAGTCTACTTGGGGGGGACCACGAGCAGTACTTC. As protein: CASSLLGGDHEQYF.

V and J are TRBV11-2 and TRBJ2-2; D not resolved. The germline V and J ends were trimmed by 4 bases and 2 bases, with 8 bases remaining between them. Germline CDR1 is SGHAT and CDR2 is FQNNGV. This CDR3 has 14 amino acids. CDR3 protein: CASSSGPNTGELFF. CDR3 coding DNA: TGTGCCAGCAGCTCCGGGCCTAACACCGGGGAGCTGTTTTTT.

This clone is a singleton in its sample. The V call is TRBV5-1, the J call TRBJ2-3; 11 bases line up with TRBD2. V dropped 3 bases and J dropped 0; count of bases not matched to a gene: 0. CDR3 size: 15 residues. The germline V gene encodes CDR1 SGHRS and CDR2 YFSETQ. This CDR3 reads CASSWTSGSTDTQYF. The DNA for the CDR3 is TGCGCCAGCAGCTGGACTAGCGGGAGCACAGATACGCAGTATTTT.

Here the CDR3 DNA reads TGTGCCAGCAGCCCGACGACAACAGATACGCAGTATTTT. This codes for CASSPTTTDTQYF. The gene calls are TRBV6-5 and TRBJ2-3; D call uncertain. CDR3 length: 13 residues. V was cut by 6 bases and J by 3 bases, with 10 bases left in between. Germline V gives CDR1 MNHEY, CDR2 SVGAGI.

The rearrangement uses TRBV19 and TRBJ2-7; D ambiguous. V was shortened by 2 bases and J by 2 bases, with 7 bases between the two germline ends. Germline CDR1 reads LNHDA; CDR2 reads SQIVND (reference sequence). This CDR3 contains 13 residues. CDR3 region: CASSIPPTYEQYF. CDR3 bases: TGTGCCAGTAGTATACCGCCCACCTACGAGCAGTACTTC.

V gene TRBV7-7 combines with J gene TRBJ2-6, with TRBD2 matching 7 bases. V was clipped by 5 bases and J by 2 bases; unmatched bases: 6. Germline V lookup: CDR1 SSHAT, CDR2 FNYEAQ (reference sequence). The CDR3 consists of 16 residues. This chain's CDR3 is CASSPQGGAGANVLTF. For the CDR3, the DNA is TGTGCCAGCAGCCCCCAGGGAGGGGCTGGGGCCAACGTCCTGACTTTC.

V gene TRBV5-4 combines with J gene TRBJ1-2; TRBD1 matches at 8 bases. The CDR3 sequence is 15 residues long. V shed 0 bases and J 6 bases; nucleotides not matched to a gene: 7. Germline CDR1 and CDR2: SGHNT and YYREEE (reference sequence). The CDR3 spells CASSLGRQGTNGYTF. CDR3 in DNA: TGTGCCAGCAGCTTGGGCAGACAGGGGACGAATGGCTACACCTTC.

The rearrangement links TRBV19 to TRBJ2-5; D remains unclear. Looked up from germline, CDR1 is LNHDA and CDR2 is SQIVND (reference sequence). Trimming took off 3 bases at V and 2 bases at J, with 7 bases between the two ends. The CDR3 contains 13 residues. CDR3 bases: TGTGCCAGTAGTATTCACAGACAAGAGACCCAGTACTTC. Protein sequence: CASSIHRQETQYF.

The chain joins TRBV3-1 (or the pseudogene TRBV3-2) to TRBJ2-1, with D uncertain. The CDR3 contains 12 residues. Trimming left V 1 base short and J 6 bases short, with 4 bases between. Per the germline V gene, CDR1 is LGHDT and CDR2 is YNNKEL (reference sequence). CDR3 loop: CASSQAVNEQFF. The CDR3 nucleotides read TGTGCCAGCAGCCAAGCGGTCAATGAGCAGTTCTTC.

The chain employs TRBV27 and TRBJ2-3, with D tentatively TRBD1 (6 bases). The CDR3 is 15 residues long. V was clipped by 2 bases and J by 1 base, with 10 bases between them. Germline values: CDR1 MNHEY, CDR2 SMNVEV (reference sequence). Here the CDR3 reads CASSLGGGGTDTQYF. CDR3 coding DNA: TGTGCCAGCAGTTTAGGGGGCGGTGGCACAGATACGCAGTATTTT.

CDR3: CATSGFMNTEAFF. CDR3 bases: TGTGCCACCTCGGGATTTATGAACACTGAAGCTTTCTTT. The rearrangement uses TRBV28 and TRBJ1-1; D unresolved. CDR1 MDHEN and CDR2 SYDVKM come from the germline V gene. This CDR3 is built from 13 residues. Trimming removed 10 bases from V and 0 bases from J, with 12 bases in between.

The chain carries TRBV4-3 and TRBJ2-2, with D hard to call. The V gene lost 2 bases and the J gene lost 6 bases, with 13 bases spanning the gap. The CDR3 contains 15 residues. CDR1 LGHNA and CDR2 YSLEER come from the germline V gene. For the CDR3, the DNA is TGCGCCAGCAGCCAAAGTCTCCCGGATGCCGGGGAGCTGTTTTTT. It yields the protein CASSQSLPDAGELFF.

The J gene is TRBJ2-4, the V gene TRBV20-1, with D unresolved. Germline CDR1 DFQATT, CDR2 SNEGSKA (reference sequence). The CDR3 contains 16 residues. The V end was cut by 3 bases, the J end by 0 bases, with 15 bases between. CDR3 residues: CSASDPLRPAKNIQYF. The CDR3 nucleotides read TGCAGTGCTAGTGACCCCCTCCGGCCAGCCAAAAACATTCAGTACTTC.

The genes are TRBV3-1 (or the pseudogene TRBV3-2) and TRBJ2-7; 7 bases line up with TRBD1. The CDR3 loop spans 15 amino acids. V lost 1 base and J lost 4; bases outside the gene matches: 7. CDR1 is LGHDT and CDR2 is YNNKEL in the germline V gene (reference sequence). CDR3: CASSQGAGGWYEQYF. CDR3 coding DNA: TGTGCCAGCAGCCAAGGGGCAGGGGGTTGGTACGAGCAGTACTTC.

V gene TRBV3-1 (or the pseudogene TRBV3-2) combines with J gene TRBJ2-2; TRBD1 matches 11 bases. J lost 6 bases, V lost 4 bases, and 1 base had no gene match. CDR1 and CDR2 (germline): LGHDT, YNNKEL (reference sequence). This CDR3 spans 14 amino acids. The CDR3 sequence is CASSRDRGSGELFF. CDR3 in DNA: TGTGCCAGCAGCCGGGACAGGGGGTCCGGGGAGCTGTTTTTT.

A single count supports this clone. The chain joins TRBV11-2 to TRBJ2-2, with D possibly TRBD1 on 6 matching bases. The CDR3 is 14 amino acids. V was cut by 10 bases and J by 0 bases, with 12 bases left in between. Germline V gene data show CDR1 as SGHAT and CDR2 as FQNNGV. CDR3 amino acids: CANSGQANTGELFF. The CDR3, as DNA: TGTGCCAACTCGGGACAAGCGAACACCGGGGAGCTGTTTTTT.

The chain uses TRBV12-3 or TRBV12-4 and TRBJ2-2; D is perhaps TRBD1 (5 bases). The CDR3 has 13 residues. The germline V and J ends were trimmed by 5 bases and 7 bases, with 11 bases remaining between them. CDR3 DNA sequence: TGTGCCAGCAGTATCAGGGAATACGGGGAGCTGTTTTTT. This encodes CASSIREYGELFF.

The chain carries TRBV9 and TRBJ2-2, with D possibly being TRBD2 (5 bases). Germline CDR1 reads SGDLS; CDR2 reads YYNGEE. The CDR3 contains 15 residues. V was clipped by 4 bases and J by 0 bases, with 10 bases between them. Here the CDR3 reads CASSSGSSNTGELFF. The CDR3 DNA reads TGTGCCAGCAGCTCGGGGAGTTCGAACACCGGGGAGCTGTTTTTT.

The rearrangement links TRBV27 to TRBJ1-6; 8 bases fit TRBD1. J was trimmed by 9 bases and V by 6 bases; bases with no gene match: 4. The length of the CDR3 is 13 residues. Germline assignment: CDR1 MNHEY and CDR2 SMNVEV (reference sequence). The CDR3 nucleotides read TGTGCCAGCAGCGACAGGGGTGTTTCACCCCTCCACTTT. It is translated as CASSDRGVSPLHF.

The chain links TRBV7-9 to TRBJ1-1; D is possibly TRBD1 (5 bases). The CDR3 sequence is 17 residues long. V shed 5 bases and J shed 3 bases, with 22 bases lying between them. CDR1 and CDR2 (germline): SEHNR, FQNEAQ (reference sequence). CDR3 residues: CASSQLYRFREDTEAFF. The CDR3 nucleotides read TGTGCCAGCAGCCAATTATATCGGTTCAGGGAGGACACTGAAGCTTTCTTT.

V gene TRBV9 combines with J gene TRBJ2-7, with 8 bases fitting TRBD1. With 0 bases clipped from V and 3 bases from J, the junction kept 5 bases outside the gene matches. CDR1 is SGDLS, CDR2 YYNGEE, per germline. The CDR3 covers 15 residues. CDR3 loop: CASSVAGQEGYEQYF. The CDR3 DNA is TGTGCCAGCAGCGTAGCGGGACAGGAGGGCTACGAGCAGTACTTC.